This T cell receptor (beta chain) is from a study of CD8+CD57+ T cells in acquired aplastic anemia. Genomic DNA, serving as template, underwent TCR beta VDJ and CDR3 profiling. TCRdb reanalysed the reads using MiXCR and keeps one entry per CDR3 protein. The sample records fewer than 250,000 distinct CDR3 sequences, around 45% being singletons. It was patients with CD8+CD57+ cell expansion by flow cytometry who were chosen for sequencing. This clonotype was found many times. The clonotype comes from a human donor with aplastic anemia. Input material: sorted CD4+, CD8+, or CD8+CD57+ T cells (not recorded which) from PBMCs.

The CDR3 loop reads CASPNRDTEAFF. The CDR3 DNA reads as TGTGCCAGCCCGAACAGGGATACTGAAGCTTTCTTT. The chain recombines TRBV2 with TRBJ1-1; D may be TRBD1 (6 bases). The V end lost 8 bases, the J end lost 5 bases, and 12 bases lay between the germline ends. This CDR3 is 12 amino acids long. CDR1 and CDR2 (germline): SNHLY, FYNNEI.